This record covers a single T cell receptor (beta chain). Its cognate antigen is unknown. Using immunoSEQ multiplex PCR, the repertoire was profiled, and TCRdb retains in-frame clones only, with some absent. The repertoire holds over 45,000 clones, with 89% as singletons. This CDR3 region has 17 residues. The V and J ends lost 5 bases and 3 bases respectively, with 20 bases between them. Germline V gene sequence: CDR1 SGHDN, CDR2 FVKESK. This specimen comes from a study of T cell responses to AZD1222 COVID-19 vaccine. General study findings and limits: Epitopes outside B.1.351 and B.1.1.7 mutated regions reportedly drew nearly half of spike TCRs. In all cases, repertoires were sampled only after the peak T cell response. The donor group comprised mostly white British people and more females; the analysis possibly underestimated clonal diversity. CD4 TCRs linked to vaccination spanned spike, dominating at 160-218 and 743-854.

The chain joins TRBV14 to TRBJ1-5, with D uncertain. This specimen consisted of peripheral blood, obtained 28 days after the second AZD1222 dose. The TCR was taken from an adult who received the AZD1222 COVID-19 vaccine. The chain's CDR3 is CASSFGQFYGDNQPQHF. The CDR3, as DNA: TGTGCCAGCAGCTTCGGCCAGTTTTACGGGGACAATCAGCCCCAGCATTTT.